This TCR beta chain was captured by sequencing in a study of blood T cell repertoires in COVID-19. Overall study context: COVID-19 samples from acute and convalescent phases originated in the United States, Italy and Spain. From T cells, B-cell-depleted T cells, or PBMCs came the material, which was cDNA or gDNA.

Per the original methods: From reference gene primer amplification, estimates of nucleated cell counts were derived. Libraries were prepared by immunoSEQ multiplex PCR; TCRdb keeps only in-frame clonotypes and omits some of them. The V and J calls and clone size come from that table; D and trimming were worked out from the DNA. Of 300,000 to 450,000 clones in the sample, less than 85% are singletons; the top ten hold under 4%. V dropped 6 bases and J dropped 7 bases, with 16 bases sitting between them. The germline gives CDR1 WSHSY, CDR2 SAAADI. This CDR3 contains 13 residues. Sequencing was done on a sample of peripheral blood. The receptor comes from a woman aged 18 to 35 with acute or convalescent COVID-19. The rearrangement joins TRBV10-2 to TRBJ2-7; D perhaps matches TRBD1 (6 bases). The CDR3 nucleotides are TGCGCCAGCAGAACAGGGAGATCGGGAGAGCAGTACTTC. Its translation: CASRTGRSGEQYF.